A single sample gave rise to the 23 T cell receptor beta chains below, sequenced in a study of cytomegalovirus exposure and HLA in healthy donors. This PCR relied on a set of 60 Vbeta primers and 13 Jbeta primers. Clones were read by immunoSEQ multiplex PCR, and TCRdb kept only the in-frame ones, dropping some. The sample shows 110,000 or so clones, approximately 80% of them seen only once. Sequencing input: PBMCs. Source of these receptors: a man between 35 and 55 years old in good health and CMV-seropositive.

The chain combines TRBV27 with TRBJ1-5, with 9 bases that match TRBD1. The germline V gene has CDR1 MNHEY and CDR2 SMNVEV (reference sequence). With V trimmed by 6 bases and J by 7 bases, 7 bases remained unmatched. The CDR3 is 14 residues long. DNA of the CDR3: TGTGCCAGCAGCCAGGGGACAGGGCGACAGCCCCAGCATTTT. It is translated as CASSQGTGRQPQHF.

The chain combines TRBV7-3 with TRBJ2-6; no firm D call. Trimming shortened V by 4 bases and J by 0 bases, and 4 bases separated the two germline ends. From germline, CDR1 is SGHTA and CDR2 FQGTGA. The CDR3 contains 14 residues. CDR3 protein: CASSSRSGANVLTF. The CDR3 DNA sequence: TGTGCCAGCAGCTCTCGCTCTGGGGCCAACGTCCTGACTTTC.

For the CDR3, the DNA is TGTGCCAGCAGTTACATATCGGGGCAGCCCCAGCATTTT. Protein: CASSYISGQPQHF. The chain has TRBV6-6 and TRBJ1-5; no firm D call. Germline-derived CDR1 and CDR2 are MNHNY and SVGAGI (reference sequence). This CDR3 has 13 residues. V was shortened by 2 bases and J by 7 bases, with 9 bases between the two germline ends.

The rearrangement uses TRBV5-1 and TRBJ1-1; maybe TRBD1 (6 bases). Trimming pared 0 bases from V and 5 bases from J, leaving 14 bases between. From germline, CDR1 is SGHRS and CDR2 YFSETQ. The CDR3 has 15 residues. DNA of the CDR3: TGCGCCAGCAGCTTGGCCGGGCAGGGACATACTGAAGCTTTCTTT. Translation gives CASSLAGQGHTEAFF.

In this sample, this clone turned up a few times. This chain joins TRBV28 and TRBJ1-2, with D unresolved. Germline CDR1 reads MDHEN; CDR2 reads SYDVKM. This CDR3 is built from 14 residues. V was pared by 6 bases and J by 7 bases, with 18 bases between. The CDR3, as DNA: TGTGCCAGCAGGACCTTGGGCGGGCGTGGTGGCTACACCTTC. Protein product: CASRTLGGRGGYTF.

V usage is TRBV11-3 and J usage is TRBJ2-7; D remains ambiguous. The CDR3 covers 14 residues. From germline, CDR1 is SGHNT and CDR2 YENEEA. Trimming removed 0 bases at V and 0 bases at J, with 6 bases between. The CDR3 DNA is TGTGCCAGCAGCTTAGATTCGGGCTCCTACGAGCAGTACTTC. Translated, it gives CASSLDSGSYEQYF. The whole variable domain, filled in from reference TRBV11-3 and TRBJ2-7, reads EAGVVQSPRYKIIEKKQPVAFWCNPISGHNTLYWYLQNLGQGPELLIRYENEEAVDDSQLPKDRFSAERLKGVDSTLKIQPAELGDSAVYLCASSLDSGSYEQYFGPGTRLTVT.

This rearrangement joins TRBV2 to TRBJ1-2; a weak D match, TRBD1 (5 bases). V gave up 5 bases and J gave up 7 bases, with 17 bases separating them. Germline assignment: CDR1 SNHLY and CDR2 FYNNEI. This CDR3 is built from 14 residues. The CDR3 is CASSNSIQAPGYTF. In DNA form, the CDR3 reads TGTGCCAGCAGTAACTCCATACAGGCTCCTGGCTACACCTTC.

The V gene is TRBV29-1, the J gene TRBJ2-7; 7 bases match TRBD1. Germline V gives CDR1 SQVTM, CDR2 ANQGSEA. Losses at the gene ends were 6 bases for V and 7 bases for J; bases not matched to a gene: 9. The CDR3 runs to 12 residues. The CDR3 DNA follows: TGCAGCGTCGCACCGACAGGGCGGGAGCAGTACTTC. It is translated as CSVAPTGREQYF.

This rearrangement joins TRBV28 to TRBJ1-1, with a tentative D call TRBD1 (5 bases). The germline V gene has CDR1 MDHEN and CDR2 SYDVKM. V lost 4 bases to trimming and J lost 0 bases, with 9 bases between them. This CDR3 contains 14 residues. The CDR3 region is CASSSTGVNTEAFF. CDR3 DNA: TGTGCCAGCAGTTCTACAGGAGTGAACACTGAAGCTTTCTTT.

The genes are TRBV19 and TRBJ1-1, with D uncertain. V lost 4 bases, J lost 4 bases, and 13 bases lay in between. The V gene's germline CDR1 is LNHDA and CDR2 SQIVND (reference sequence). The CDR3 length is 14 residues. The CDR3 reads CASSTEALGTEAFF. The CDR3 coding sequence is TGTGCCAGTAGTACAGAGGCCCTTGGCACTGAAGCTTTCTTT.

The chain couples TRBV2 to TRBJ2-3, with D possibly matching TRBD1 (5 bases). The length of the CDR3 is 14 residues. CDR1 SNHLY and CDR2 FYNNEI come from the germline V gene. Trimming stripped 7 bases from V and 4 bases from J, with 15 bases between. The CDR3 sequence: CASKQTESSDTQYF. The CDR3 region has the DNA TGTGCCAGCAAACAGACAGAGTCCTCAGATACGCAGTATTTT.

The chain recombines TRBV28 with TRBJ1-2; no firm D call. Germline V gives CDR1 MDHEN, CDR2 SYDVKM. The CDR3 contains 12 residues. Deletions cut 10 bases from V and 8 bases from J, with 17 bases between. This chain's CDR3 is CATASRVLGYTF. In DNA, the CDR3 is TGTGCCACCGCTAGTCGGGTCCTCGGCTACACCTTC.

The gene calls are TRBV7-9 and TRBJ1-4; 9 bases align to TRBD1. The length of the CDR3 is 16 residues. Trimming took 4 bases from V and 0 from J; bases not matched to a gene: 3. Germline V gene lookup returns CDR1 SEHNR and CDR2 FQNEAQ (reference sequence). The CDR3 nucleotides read TGTGCCAGCAGCTCTACAGGGGGCGCAACTAATGAAAAACTGTTTTTT. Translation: CASSSTGGATNEKLFF.

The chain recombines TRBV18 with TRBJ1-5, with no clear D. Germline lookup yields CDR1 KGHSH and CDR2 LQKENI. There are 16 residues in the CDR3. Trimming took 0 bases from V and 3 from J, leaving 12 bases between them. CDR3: CASSPPEGRLNQPQHF. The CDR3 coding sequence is TGTGCCAGCTCACCACCGGAAGGGAGACTCAATCAGCCCCAGCATTTT.

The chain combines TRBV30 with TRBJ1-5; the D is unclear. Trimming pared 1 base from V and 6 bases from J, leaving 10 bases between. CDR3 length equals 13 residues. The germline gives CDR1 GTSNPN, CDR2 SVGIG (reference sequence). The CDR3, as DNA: TGTGCCTGGAGTGGAAAAGGCGGTCAGCCCCAGCATTTT. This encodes CAWSGKGGQPQHF.

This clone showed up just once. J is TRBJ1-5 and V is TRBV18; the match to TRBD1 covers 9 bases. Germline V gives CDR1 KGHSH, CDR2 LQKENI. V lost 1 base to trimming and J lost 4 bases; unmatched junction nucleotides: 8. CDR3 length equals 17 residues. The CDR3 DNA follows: TGTGCCAGCTCACCACTCGGAGGACAGGGGTCGAATCAGCCCCAGCATTTT. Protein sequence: CASSPLGGQGSNQPQHF.

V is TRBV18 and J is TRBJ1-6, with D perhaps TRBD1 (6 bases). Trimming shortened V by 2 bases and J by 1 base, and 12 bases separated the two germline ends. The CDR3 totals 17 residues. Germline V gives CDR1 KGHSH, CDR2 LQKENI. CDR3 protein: CASSPGAGQSYNSPLHF. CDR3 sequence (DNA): TGTGCCAGCTCACCAGGCGCCGGACAGTCCTATAATTCACCCCTCCACTTT.

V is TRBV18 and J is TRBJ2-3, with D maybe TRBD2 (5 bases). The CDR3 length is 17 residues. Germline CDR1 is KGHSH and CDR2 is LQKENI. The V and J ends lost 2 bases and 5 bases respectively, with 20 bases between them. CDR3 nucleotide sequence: TGTGCCAGCTCACCAGAGAAGGAGGCGTCACCGGGAGATACGCAGTATTTT. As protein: CASSPEKEASPGDTQYF.

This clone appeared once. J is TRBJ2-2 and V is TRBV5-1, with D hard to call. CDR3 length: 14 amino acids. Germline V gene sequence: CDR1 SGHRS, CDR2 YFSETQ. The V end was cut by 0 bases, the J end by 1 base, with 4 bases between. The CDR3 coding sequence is TGCGCCAGCAGCTTGGAACAGAACACCGGGGAGCTGTTTTTT. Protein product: CASSLEQNTGELFF.

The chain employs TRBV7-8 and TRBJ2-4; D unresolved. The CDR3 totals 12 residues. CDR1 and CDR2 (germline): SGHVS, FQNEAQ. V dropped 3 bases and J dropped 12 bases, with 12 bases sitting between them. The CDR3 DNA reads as TGTGCCAGCAGCTTGCCCCTTGGCAGTCAGTACTTC. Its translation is CASSLPLGSQYF.

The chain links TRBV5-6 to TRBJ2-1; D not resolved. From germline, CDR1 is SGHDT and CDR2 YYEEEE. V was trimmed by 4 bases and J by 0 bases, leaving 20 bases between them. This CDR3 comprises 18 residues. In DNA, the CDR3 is TGTGCCAGCAGCCCCATCGCGACCAGGCCGAGCTCCTACAATGAGCAGTTCTTC. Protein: CASSPIATRPSSYNEQFF.

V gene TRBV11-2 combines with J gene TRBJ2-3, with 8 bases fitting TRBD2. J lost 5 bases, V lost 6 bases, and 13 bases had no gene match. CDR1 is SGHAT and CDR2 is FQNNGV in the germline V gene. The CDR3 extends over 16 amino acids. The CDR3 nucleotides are TGTGCCAGCAGGGGAAAGTTGCCTAGCGGGCAAGATACGCAGTATTTT. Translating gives CASRGKLPSGQDTQYF.

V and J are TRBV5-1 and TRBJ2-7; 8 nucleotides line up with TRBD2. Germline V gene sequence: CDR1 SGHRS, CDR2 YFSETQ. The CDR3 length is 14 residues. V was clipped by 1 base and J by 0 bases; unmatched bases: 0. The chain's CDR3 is CASSLTSGSYEQYF. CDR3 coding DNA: TGCGCCAGCAGCTTGACTAGCGGCTCCTACGAGCAGTACTTC.